The rows below give T cell receptor beta chains drawn from one sample of a study of blood T cell repertoires in COVID-19. This table comes from immunoSEQ multiplex PCR, and its TCRdb copy is limited to in-frame clones, with some not included. The sample holds tens of thousands of clones; approximately 83% are singletons and the top ten take 1.2%. The sample consisted of peripheral blood. These receptor sequences come from a man in his forties with acute or convalescent COVID-19. The CDR3 runs from the conserved cysteine through the conserved F or W. Fields, in order: clone size, V gene, J gene, D gene, CDR3 DNA, CDR3 protein. D genes are given only for firm matches. Clone size is shown for a subset of rows, as once, few, many or a class of expanded clone.

.	TRBV5-4	TRBJ1-1	TRBD1	TGTGCCAGCAGACCCGGGACAGGGGGCTTGAACACTGAAGCTTTCTTT	CASRPGTGGLNTEAFF
.	TRBV5-4	TRBJ2-4	TRBD1	TGTGCCAGCAGCTCCTTTTCGACAGGGGGCCCTAGGGACATTCAGTACTTC	CASSSFSTGGPRDIQYF
.	TRBV27	TRBJ2-7	.	TGTGCCAGCCGGAGGGGGGGGCCCTGGAAGCCCTACGAGCAGTACTTC	CASRRGGPWKPYEQYF
.	TRBV19	TRBJ1-1	.	TGTGCTGCCAGCTGGAGGGGGGGCACTGAAGCTTTCTTT	CAASWRGGTEAFF
.	TRBV5-1	TRBJ2-5	TRBD1	TGCGCCAGCAGCTGGGGGGACAGGGGGCAAGAGACCCAGTACTTC	CASSWGDRGQETQYF
.	TRBV10-3	TRBJ2-3	.	TGTGCCATCAGTAGTCGGGGTGATTCAGATACGCAGTATTTT	CAISSRGDSDTQYF
.	TRBV5-1	TRBJ1-5	.	TGCGCCAGCAGCTTGGTCCCGGGGGAAGATCAGCCCCAGCATTTT	CASSLVPGEDQPQHF
.	TRBV2	TRBJ2-2	TRBD1	TGTGCCAGCAGTGAAGCGATACAGGGGACCGGGGAGCTGTTTTTT	CASSEAIQGTGELFF
.	TRBV6-1	TRBJ1-1	.	TGTGCCAGCAGTGAACTGAGACAGGCGTACACTGAAGCTTTCTTT	CASSELRQAYTEAFF
.	TRBV2	TRBJ1-1	TRBD1	TGTGCCAGCAGACCCGGGACAGTGAACACTGAAGCTTTCTTT	CASRPGTVNTEAFF
.	TRBV27	TRBJ2-3	TRBD1	TGTGCCAGCAGTTTTGGGCAGGGGGAATTGTATTTT	CASSFGQGELYF
.	TRBV18	TRBJ1-5	.	TGTGCCAGCTCACAAACAGGGAGTGGGGATCAGCCCCAGCATTTT	CASSQTGSGDQPQHF
.	TRBV30	TRBJ1-6	TRBD1	TGTGCCTGGAGTGACTTAGGACAGGGACGTAATTCACCCCTCCACTTT	CAWSDLGQGRNSPLHF
.	TRBV11-1	TRBJ1-2	.	TGTGCCACCGGACTCGGGGGACCCTATGGCTACACCTTC	CATGLGGPYGYTF
.	TRBV29-1	TRBJ2-5	.	TGCAGCGTTGGGGGCTGGGAACAAGAGACCCAGTACTTC	CSVGGWEQETQYF
once	TRBV4-1	TRBJ2-3	.	TGCGCCAGCAGCCAATTGGGGGCGGACACAGATACGCAGTATTTT	CASSQLGADTDTQYF
.	TRBV3-1/TRBV3-2	TRBJ1-2	.	TGTGCCAGCAGCCAAGTGGGCATGTTTAATGGCTACACCTTC	CASSQVGMFNGYTF